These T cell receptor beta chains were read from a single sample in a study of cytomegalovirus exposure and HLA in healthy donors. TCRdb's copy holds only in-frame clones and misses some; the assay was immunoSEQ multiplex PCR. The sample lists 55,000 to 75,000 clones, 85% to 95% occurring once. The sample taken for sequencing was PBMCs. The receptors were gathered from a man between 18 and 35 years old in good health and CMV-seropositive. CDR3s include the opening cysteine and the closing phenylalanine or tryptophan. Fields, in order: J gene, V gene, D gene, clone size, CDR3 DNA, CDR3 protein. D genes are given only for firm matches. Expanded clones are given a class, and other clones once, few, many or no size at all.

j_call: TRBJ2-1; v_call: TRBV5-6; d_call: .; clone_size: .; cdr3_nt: TGTGCCAGCAGTCCCGACTGGAGCTCCTACAATGAGCAGTTCTTC; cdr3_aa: CASSPDWSSYNEQFF
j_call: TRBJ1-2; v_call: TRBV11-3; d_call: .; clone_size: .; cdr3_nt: TGTGCCAGCAGCTCCGACAGGACCTCCTATGGCTACACCTTC; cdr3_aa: CASSSDRTSYGYTF
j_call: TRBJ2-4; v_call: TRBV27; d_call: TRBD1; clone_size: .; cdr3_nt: TGTGCCAGCAGTTTTGATCACAGGGGCGCCAAAAACATTCAGTACTTC; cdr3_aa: CASSFDHRGAKNIQYF
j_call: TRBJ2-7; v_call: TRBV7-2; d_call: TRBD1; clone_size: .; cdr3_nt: TGTGCCAGCAGCCATCCGACAGGGATCGAGCAGTACTTC; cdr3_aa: CASSHPTGIEQYF
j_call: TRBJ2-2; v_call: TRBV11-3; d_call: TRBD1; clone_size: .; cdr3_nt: TGTGCCAGCAGCCCCAGGGACAGTTCGAACACCGGGGAGCTGTTTTTT; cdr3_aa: CASSPRDSSNTGELFF
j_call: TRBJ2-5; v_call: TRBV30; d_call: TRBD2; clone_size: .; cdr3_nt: TGTGCCTGGAAACGGGGACTAGCGGGCATCCCAGAGACCCAGTACTTC; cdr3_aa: CAWKRGLAGIPETQYF
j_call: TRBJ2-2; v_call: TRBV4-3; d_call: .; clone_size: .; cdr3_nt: TGCGCCAGCAGCCAAGATTTCTGGGGGCGAATCACCGGGGAGCTGTTTTTT; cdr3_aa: CASSQDFWGRITGELFF
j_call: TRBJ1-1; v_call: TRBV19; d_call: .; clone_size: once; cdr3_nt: TGTGCCAGTAGTATATCCCGGGGATCGGACACTGAAGCTTTCTTT; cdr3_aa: CASSISRGSDTEAFF
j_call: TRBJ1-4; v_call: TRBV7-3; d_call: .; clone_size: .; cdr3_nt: TGTGCCAGCAGCCCCCGACAGTTTCCAATGTATGAAAAACTGTTTTTT; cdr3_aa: CASSPRQFPMYEKLFF
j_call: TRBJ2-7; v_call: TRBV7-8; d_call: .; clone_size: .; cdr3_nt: TGTGCCAGCAGCCAAAGAGGCGGGAAGTCCTACGAGCAGTACTTC; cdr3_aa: CASSQRGGKSYEQYF
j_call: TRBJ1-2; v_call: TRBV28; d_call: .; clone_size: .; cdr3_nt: TGTGCCAGCGGGGGGGGGACGGTCTATGGCTACACCTTC; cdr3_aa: CASGGGTVYGYTF
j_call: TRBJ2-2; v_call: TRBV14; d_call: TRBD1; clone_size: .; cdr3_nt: TGTGCCAGCAGCCAGGACAGGGATTCCGGGGAGCTGTTTTTT; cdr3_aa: CASSQDRDSGELFF
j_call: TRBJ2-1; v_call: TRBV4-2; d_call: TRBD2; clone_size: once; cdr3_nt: TGTGCCAGCATGGCTAGCGGGGGCAATGAGCAGTTCTTC; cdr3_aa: CASMASGGNEQFF
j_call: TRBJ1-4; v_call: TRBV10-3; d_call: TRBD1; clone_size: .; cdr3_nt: TGTGCCATCAGCGGGACAGAAAATGAAAAACTGTTTTTT; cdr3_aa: CAISGTENEKLFF
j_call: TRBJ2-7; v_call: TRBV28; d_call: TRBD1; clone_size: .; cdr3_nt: TGTGCCAGCAGTCCGGAGACAGGGAGCGCCTACGAGCAGTACTTC; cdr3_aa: CASSPETGSAYEQYF
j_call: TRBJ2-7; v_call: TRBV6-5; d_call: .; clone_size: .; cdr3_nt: TGTGCCAGCAGTTACTCAGGGGTACGCAGCTACGAGCAGTACTTC; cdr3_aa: CASSYSGVRSYEQYF
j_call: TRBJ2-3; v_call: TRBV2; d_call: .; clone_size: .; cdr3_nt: TGTGCCAGCAGTGAAATGGAGCGTAGCACAGATACGCAGTATTTT; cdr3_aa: CASSEMERSTDTQYF
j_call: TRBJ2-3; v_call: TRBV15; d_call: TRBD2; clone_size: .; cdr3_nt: TGTGCCACCAGCAGAGATGGGCTAGCGGGCTCAGATACGCAGTATTTT; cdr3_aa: CATSRDGLAGSDTQYF
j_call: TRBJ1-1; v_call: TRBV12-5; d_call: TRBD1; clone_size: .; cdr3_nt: TGTGCTAGTGGTTATACAGGGGGCTCGACTGAAGCTTTCTTT; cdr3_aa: CASGYTGGSTEAFF
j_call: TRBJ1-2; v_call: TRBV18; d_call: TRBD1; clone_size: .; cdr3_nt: TGTGCCAGCTCACCAACCGGGACAGGGCCCTTGGGTGGCTACACCTTC; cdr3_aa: CASSPTGTGPLGGYTF
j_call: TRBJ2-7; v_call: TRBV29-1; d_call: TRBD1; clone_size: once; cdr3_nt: TGCAGCGTTGTAGGACAGGGGTCCTACGAGCAGTACTTC; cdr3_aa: CSVVGQGSYEQYF
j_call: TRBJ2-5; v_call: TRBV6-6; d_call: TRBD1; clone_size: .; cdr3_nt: TGTGCCAGCAGTTACTTGGGGACAGGGGGCGAGGAGACCCAGTACTTC; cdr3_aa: CASSYLGTGGEETQYF
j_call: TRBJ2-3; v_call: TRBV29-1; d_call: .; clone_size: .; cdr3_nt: TGCAGCGTTGATGGGCGCGACACAAGCACAGATACGCAGTATTTT; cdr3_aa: CSVDGRDTSTDTQYF
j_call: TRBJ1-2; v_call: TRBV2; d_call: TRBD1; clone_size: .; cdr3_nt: TGTGCCAGCAGTCGAACAGGGGTGGGCTACACCTTC; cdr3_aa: CASSRTGVGYTF
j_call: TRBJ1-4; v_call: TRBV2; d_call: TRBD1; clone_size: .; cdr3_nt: TGTGCCAGCAGCCCGGGACAGTCCAATGAAAAACTGTTTTTT; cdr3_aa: CASSPGQSNEKLFF
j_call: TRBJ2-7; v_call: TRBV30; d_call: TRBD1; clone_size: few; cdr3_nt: TGTGCCTGGAGTACCCGGGACAGGCGGGCCTACGAGCAGTACTTC; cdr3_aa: CAWSTRDRRAYEQYF
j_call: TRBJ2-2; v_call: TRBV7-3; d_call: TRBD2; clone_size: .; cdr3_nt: TGTGCCAGCAGCCTTATGGGACTAGCGGGGGGACCCGGGGAGCTGTTTTTT; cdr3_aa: CASSLMGLAGGPGELFF
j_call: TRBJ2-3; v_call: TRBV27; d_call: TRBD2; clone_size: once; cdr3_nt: TGTGCCAGCAGCCCGGGACTAGTCGTCGCAGATACGCAGTATTTT; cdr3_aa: CASSPGLVVADTQYF
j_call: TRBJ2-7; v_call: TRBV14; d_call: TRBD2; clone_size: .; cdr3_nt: TGTGCCAGCAGCCGAAATAGCGGGGACTACGAGCAGTACTTC; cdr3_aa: CASSRNSGDYEQYF
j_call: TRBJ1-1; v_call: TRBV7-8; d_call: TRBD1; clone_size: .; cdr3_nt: TGTGCCAGCAGCAAAGTATTCATACAGGGGGGCCACACTGAAGCTTTCTTT; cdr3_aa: CASSKVFIQGGHTEAFF
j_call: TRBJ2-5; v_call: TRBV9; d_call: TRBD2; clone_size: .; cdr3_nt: TGTGCCAGCAGCGTAGCTTCCAGCGGGGGTTTTAAAGAGACCCAGTACTTC; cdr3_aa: CASSVASSGGFKETQYF
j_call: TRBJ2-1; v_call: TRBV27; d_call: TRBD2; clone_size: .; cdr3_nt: TGTGCCAGCAGTCCAGGGACTACCTCTCAGTTCTTC; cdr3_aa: CASSPGTTSQFF
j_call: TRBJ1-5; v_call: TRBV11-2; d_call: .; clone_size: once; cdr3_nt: TGTGCCAGCAGCTTAAACGACATCGGATTCAATCAGCCCCAGCATTTT; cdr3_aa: CASSLNDIGFNQPQHF
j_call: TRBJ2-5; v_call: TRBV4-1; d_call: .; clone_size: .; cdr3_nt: TGCGCCAGCAGCCAACAGGGTGTAGTAGAGACCCAGTACTTC; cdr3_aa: CASSQQGVVETQYF
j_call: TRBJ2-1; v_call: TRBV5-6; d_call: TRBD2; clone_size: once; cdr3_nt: TGTGCCAGCAGCCGAAGCGGGAGCTCCTACAATGAGCAGTTCTTC; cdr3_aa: CASSRSGSSYNEQFF
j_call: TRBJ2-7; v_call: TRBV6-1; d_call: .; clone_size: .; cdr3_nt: TGTGCCAGCAGTGAAAGCGGATACGAGCAGTACTTC; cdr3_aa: CASSESGYEQYF
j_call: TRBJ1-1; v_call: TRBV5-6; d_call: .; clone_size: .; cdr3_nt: TGTGCCAGCAGCTTAACCCGACGCCTCGCGGGCCATGATTTCTTT; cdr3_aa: CASSLTRRLAGHDFF
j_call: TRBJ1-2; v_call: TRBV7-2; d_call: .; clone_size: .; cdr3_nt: TGTGCCAGCAGCTTAGGGACAGCTAACTATGGCTACACCTTC; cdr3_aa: CASSLGTANYGYTF
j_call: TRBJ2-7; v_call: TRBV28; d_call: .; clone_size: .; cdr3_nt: TGTGCCAGCAGTTCCCCCAGGGGATCCTACGAGCAGTACTTC; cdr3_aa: CASSSPRGSYEQYF
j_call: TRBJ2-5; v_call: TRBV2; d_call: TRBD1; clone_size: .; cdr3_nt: TGTGCCAGCAGTGATAACAGGGGCGGGCAAGAGACCCAGTACTTC; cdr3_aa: CASSDNRGGQETQYF
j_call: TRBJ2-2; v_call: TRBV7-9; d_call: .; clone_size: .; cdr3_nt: TGTGCCAGCAGCTATACTATGGGCGGGGACACCGGGGAGCTGTTTTTT; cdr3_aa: CASSYTMGGDTGELFF
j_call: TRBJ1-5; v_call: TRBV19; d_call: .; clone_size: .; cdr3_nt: TGTGCCAGTAGTATCAGGGGTGGGTCAAGCAATCAGCCCCAGCATTTT; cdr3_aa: CASSIRGGSSNQPQHF
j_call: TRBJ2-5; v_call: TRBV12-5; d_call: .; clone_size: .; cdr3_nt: TGTGCTAGTGGTTTAACCGATATGACCAAAGGAGAGGTGGTTGTTGAGACCCAGTACTTC; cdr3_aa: CASGLTDMTKGEVVVETQYF
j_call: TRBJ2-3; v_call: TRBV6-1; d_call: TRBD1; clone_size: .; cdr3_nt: TGTGCCGGTGCGACCGGGACAGGGGGCGCAGATACGCAGTATTTT; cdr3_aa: CAGATGTGGADTQYF
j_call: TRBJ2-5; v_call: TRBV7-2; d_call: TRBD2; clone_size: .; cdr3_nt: TGTGCCAGCAGCTTCTTGCTAGCGGGGGGGCCGGAGACCCAGTACTTC; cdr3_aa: CASSFLLAGGPETQYF
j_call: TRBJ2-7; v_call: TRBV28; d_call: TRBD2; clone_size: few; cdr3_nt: TGTGCCAGCAGCTTCGGGACTAGCGGATACGAGCAGTACTTC; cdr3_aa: CASSFGTSGYEQYF